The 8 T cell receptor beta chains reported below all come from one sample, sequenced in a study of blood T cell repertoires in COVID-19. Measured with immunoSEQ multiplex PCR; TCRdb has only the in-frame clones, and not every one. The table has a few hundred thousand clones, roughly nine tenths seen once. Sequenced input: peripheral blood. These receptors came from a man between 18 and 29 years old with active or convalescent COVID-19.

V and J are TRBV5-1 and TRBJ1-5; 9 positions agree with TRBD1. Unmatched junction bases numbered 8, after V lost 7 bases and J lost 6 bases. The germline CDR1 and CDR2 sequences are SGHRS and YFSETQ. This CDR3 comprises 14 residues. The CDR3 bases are TGCGCCAGCTCCGAACAGGGGGCGGGTCAGCCCCAGCATTTT. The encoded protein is CASSEQGAGQPQHF.

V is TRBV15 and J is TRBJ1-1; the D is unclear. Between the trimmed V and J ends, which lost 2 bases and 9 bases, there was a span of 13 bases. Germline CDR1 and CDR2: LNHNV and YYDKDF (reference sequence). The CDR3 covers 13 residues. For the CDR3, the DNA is TGTGCCACCAGCAGACCCGAACGGGTAAAAGCTTTCTTT. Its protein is CATSRPERVKAFF.

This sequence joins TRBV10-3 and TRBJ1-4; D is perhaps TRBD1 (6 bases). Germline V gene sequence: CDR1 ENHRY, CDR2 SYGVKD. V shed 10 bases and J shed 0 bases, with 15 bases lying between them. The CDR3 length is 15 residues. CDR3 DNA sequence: TGTGCCACAAAGGGGGACGGTGCAACTAATGAAAAACTGTTTTTT. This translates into CATKGDGATNEKLFF.

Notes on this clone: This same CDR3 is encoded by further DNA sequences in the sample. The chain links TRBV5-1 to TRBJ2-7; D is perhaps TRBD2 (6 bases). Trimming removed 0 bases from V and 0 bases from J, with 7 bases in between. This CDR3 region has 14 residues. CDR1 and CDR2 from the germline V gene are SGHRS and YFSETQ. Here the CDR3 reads CASSLAGGSYEQYF. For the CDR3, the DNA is TGCGCCAGCAGCTTGGCCGGGGGCTCCTACGAGCAGTACTTC. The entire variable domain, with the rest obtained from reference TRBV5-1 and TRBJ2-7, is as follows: KAGVTQTPRYLIKTRGQQVTLSCSPISGHRSVSWYQQTPGQGLQFLFEYFSETQRNKGNFPGRFSGRQFSNSRSEMNVSTLELGDSALYLCASSLAGGSYEQYFGPGTRLTVT.

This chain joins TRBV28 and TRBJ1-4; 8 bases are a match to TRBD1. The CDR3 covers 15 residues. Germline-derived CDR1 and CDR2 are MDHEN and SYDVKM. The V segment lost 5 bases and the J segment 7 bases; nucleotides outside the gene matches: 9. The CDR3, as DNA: TGTGCCAGCAGTCTCTACAGGGGGTTGGGTGAAAAACTGTTTTTT. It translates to CASSLYRGLGEKLFF. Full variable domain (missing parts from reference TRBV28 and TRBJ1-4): DVKVTQSSRYLVKRTGEKVFLECVQDMDHENMFWYRQDPGLGLRLIYFSYDVKMKEKGDIPEGYSVSREKKERFSLILESASTNQTSMYLCASSLYRGLGEKLFFGSGTQLSVL.

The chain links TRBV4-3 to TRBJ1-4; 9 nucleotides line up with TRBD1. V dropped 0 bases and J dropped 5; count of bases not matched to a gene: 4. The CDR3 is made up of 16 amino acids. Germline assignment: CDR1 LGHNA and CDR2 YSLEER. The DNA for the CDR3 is TGCGCCAGCAGCCAAGATAGAGGACAGGGGAATGAAAAACTGTTTTTT. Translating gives CASSQDRGQGNEKLFF.

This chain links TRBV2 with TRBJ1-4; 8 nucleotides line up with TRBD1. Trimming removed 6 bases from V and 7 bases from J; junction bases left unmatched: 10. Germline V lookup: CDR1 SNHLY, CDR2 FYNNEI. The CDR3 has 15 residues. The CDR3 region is CASRAWTGRGEKLFF. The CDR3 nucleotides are TGTGCCAGCAGAGCCTGGACAGGGAGGGGTGAAAAACTGTTTTTT.

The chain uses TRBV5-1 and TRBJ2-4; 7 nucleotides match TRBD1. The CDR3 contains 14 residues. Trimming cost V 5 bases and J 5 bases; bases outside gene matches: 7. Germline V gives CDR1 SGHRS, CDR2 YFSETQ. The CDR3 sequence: CASRGQSGQNIQYF. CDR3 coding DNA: TGCGCCAGCAGGGGACAGTCGGGGCAAAACATTCAGTACTTC.